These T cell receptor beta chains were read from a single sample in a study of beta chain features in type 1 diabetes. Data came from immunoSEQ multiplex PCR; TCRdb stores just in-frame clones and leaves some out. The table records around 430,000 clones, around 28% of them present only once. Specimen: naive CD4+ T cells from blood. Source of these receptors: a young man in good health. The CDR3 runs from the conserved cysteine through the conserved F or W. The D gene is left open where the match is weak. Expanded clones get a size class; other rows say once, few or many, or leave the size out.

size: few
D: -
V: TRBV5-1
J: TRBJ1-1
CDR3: CASSLDFAGTEAFF
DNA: TGCGCCAGCAGCTTGGATTTCGCTGGCACTGAAGCTTTCTTT

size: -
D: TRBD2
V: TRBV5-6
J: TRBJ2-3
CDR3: CASRQLAGTDTQYF
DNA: TGTGCCAGCAGACAGCTAGCGGGCACAGATACGCAGTATTTT

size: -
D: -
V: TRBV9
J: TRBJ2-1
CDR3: CASSVPRTGRGYNEQFF
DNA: TGTGCCAGCAGCGTACCAAGGACGGGACGGGGCTACAATGAGCAGTTCTTC

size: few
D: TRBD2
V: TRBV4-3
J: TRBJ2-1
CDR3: CASSQGLASRGNEQFF
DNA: TGCGCCAGCAGCCAAGGACTAGCGTCCCGGGGCAATGAGCAGTTCTTC

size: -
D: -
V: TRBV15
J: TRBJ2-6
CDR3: CATSRGPAGANVLTF
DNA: TGTGCCACCAGCAGAGGTCCCGCCGGGGCCAACGTCCTGACTTTC

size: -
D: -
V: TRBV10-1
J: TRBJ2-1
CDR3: CASSEYGSYNEQFF
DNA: TGCGCCAGCAGTGAGTACGGGAGCTACAATGAGCAGTTCTTC

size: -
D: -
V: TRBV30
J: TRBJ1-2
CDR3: CAWSEDSPGYGYTF
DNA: TGTGCCTGGAGTGAGGACTCCCCGGGCTATGGCTACACCTTC

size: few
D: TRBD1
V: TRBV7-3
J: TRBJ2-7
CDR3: CASSPGQGGSEQYF
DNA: TGTGCCAGCAGCCCGGGACAGGGAGGGTCCGAGCAGTACTTC

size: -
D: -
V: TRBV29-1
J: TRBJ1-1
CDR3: CSVGTPLNTEAFF
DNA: TGCAGCGTTGGGACACCCCTTAACACTGAAGCTTTCTTT

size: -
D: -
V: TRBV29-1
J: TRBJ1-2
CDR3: CSVEEIRGYGYTF
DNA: TGCAGCGTTGAAGAGATCAGGGGCTATGGCTACACCTTC

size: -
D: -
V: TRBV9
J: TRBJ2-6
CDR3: CASSVEHSGANVLTF
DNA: TGTGCCAGCAGCGTAGAACACTCTGGGGCCAACGTCCTGACTTTC

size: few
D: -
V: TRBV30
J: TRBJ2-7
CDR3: CAWKSSGLSSYEQYF
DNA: TGTGCCTGGAAAAGTAGCGGCTTAAGCTCCTACGAGCAGTACTTC

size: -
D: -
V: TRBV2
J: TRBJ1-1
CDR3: CANTPMVNTEAFF
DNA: TGTGCCAATACCCCTATGGTGAACACTGAAGCTTTCTTT

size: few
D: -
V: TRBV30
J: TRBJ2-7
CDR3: CAWSVRRFYEQYF
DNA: TGTGCCTGGAGTGTAAGGCGGTTCTACGAGCAGTACTTC

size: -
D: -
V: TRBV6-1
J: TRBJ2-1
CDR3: CASSVDWNSYNEQFF
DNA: TGTGCCAGCAGTGTAGACTGGAACTCCTACAATGAGCAGTTCTTC

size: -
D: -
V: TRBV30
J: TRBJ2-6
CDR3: CAWKVSGANVLTF
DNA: TGTGCCTGGAAGGTGTCTGGGGCCAACGTCCTGACTTTC

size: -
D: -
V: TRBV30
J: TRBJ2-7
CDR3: CAWSSGTSYEQYF
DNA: TGTGCCTGGAGTTCGGGAACCTCCTACGAGCAGTACTTC

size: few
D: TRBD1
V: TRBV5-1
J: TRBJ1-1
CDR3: CASSPGTANTEAFF
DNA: TGCGCCAGCAGTCCCGGGACAGCGAACACTGAAGCTTTCTTT

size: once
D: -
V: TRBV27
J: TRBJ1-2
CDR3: CASSFGGVGYGYTF
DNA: TGTGCCAGCAGTTTTGGAGGAGTCGGCTATGGCTACACCTTC

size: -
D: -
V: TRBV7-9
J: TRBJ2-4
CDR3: CASSSVSPFAKNIQYF
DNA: TGTGCCAGCAGCTCCGTTAGTCCTTTCGCCAAAAACATTCAGTACTTC

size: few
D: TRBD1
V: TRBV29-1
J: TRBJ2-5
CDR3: CSVGGLTGGEETQYF
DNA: TGCAGCGTTGGGGGCCTGACAGGGGGCGAGGAGACCCAGTACTTC

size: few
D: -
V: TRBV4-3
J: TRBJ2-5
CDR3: CASSQERRETQYF
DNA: TGCGCCAGCAGCCAAGAACGGCGAGAGACCCAGTACTTC

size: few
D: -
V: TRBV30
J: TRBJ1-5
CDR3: CAWGPRVGQPQHF
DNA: TGTGCCTGGGGCCCAAGGGTAGGACAGCCCCAGCATTTT

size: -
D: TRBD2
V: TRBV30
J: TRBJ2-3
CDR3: CAWSGLAGSTDTQYF
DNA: TGTGCCTGGAGTGGACTAGCGGGATCCACAGATACGCAGTATTTT

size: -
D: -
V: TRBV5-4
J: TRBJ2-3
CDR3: CASSLAASVSTDTQYF
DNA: TGTGCCAGCAGCTTGGCCGCTAGCGTCAGCACAGATACGCAGTATTTT

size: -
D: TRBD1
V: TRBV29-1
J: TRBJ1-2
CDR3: CSVGGTGGYTF
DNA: TGCAGCGTCGGGGGGACAGGAGGCTACACCTTC

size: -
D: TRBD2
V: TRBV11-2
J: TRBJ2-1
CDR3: CASSHTSGRGNEQFF
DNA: TGTGCCAGCAGCCACACTAGCGGGAGAGGCAATGAGCAGTTCTTC

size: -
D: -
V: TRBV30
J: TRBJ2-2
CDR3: CAWTGNTGELFF
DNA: TGTGCCTGGACAGGGAACACCGGGGAGCTGTTTTTT

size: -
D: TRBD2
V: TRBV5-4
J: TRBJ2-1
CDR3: CASRPTGGRARNEQFF
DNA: TGTGCCAGCCGTCCCACCGGCGGGAGGGCCAGAAATGAGCAGTTCTTC

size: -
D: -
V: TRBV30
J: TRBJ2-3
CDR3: CACDFTDTQYF
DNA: TGTGCCTGCGATTTCACAGATACGCAGTATTTT

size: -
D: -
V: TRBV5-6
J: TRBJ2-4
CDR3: CASSLQGGSNIQYF
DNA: TGTGCCAGCAGCTTGCAGGGAGGATCGAACATTCAGTACTTC

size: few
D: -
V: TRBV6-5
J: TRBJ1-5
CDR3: CASSLRGQPQHF
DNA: TGTGCCAGCAGCCTCAGGGGTCAGCCCCAGCATTTT

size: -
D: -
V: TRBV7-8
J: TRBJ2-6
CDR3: CATGANVLTF
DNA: TGTGCAACCGGGGCCAACGTCCTGACTTTC

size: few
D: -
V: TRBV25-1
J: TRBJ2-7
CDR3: CASSEYSGTGQYF
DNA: TGTGCCAGCAGTGAATACTCCGGGACCGGGCAGTACTTC

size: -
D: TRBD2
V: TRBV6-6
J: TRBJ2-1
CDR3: CASSRGLVGNEQFF
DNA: TGTGCCAGCAGCCGGGGACTAGTCGGCAATGAGCAGTTCTTC

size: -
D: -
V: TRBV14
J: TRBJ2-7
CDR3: CASSHGNGDEQYF
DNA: TGTGCCAGCAGCCATGGTAACGGTGACGAGCAGTACTTC

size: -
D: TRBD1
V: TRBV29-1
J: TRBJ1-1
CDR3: CSSTGQGSEAFF
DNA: TGCAGCTCCACAGGACAGGGATCTGAAGCTTTCTTT

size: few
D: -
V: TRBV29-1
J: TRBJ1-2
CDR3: CSVERGGVMGYTF
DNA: TGCAGCGTTGAACGAGGAGGGGTGATGGGCTACACCTTC

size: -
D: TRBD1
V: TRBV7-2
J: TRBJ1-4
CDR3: CASSSDRGKLFF
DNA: TGTGCCAGCAGCTCGGACAGGGGCAAACTGTTTTTT

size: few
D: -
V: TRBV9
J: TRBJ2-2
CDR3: CASSLHLGDTGELFF
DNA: TGTGCCAGCAGCCTCCACCTGGGGGACACCGGGGAGCTGTTTTTT

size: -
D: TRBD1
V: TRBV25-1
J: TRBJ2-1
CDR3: CASSEAGGQGWYNEQFF
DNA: TGTGCCAGCAGTGAGGCCGGGGGACAGGGGTGGTACAATGAGCAGTTCTTC

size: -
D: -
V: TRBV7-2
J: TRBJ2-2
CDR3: CASSLARNTGELFF
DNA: TGTGCCAGCAGCTTAGCGCGTAACACCGGGGAGCTGTTTTTT

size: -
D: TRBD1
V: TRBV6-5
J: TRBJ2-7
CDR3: CASRSPGQGAYEQYF
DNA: TGTGCCAGCAGATCCCCGGGACAGGGCGCCTACGAGCAGTACTTC

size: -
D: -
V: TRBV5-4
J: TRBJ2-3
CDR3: CASSLTGTDTQYF
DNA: TGTGCCAGCAGCTTGACAGGGACAGATACGCAGTATTTT

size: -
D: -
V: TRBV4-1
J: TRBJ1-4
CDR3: CASSYLGGANEKLFF
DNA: TGCGCCAGCAGCTACCTCGGAGGGGCGAATGAAAAACTGTTTTTT

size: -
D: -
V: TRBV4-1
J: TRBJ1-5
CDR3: CASSQVRAQPQHF
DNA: TGCGCCAGCAGCCAAGTCCGAGCTCAGCCCCAGCATTTT

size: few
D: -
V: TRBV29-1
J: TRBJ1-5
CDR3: CSVQTGTGNQPQHF
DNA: TGCAGCGTTCAAACCGGGACTGGAAATCAGCCCCAGCATTTT